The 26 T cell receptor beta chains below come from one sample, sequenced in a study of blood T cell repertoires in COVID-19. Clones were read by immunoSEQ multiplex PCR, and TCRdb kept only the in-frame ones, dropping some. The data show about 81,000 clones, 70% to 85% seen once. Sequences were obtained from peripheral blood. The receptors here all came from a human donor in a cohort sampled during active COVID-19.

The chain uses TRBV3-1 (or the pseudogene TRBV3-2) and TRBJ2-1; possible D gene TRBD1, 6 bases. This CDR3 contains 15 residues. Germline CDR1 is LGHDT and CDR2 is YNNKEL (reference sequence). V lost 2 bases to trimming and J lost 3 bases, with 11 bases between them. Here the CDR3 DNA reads TGTGCCAGCAGCCAAATCGGGACAAACTACAATGAGCAGTTCTTC. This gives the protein CASSQIGTNYNEQFF.

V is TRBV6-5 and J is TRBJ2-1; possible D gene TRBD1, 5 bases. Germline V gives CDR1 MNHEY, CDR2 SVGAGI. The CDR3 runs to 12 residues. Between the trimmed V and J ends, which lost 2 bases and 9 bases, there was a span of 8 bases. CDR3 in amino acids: CASSYSRAEQFF. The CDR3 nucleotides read TGTGCCAGCAGTTACAGCAGGGCTGAGCAGTTCTTC.

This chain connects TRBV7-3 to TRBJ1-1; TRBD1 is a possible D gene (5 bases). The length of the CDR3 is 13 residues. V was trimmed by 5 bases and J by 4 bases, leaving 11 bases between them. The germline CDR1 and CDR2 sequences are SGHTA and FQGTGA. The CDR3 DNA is TGTGCCAGCAGCCTAGGGGTGGGCACTGAAGCTTTCTTT. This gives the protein CASSLGVGTEAFF. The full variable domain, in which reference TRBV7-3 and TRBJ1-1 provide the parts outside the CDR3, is GAGVSQTPSNKVTEKGKYVELRCDPISGHTALYWYRQSLGQGPEFLIYFQGTGAADDSGLPNDRFFAVRPEGSVSTLKIQRTERGDSAVYLCASSLGVGTEAFFGQGTRLTVV.

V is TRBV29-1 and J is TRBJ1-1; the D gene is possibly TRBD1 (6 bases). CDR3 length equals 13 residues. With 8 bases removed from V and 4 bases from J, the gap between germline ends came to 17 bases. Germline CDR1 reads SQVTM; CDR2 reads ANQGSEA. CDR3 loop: CSFGATGSTEAFF. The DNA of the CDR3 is TGCAGCTTTGGAGCCACAGGGAGCACTGAAGCTTTCTTT.

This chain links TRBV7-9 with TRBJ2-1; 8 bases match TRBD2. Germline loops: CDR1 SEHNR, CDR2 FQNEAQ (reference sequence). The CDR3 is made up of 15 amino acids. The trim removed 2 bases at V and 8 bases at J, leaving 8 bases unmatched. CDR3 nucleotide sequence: TGTGCCAGCAGCTTACTAGCGGGCGGGGGAGATGAGCAGTTCTTC. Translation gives CASSLLAGGGDEQFF.

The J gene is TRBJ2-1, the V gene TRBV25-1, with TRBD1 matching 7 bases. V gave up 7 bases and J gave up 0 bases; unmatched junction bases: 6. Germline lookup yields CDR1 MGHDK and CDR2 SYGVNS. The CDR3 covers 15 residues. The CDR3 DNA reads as TGTGCCAGCACAACCCCAGGGGGCTCCTACAATGAGCAGTTCTTC. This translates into CASTTPGGSYNEQFF.

CDR3 sequence: CASNKGQSNSPLHF. In DNA, the CDR3 is TGTGCCAGTAACAAGGGACAGTCTAATTCACCCCTCCACTTT. This rearrangement joins TRBV19 to TRBJ1-6, with 7 bases fitting TRBD1. The V gene's germline CDR1 is LNHDA and CDR2 SQIVND (reference sequence). Trimming removed 7 bases from V and 6 bases from J; junction bases left unmatched: 6. CDR3 length equals 14 residues.

The CDR3 DNA reads as TGTGCCACCAGTGACACGACTAGCCGCAATGAGCAGTTCTTC. It translates to CATSDTTSRNEQFF. This chain connects TRBV24-1 to TRBJ2-1; 7 bases map to TRBD2. The CDR3 is made up of 14 amino acids. Per germline, CDR1 KGHDR and CDR2 SFDVKD. V shed 4 bases, J shed 6 bases, and the junction held 5 bases outside the gene matches.

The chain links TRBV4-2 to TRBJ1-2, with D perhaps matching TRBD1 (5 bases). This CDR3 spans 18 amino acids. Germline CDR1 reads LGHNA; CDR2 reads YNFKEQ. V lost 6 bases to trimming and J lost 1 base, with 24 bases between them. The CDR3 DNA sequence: TGTGCCAGCAGGCGCCCCCCCGAGGTAGTGGGGGGTAACTATGGCTACACCTTC. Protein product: CASRRPPEVVGGNYGYTF.

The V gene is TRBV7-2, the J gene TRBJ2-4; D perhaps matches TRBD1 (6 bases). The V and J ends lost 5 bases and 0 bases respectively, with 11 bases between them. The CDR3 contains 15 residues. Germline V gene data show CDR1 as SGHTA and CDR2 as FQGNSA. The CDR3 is CASSQGQLAKNIQYF. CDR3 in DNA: TGTGCCAGCAGCCAAGGACAGTTAGCCAAAAACATTCAGTACTTC.

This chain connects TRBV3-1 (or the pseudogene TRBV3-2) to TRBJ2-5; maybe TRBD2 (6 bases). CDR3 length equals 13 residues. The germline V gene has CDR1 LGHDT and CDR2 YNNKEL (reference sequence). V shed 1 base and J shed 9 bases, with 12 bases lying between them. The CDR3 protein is CASSQVLRGPQYF. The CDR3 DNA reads TGTGCCAGCAGCCAAGTGCTGCGGGGTCCCCAGTACTTC.

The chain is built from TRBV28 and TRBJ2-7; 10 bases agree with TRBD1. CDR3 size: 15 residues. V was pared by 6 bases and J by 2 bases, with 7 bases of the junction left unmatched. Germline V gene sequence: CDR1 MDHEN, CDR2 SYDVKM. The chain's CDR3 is CASSAPGQGPYEQYF. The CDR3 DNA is TGTGCCAGCAGCGCTCCGGGACAGGGGCCCTACGAGCAGTACTTC.

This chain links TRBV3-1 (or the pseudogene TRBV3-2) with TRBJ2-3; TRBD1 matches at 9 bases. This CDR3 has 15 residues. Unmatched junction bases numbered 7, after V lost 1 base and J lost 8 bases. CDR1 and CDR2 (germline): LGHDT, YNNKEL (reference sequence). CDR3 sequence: CASSQGTGEIGTQYF. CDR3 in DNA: TGTGCCAGCAGCCAAGGGACAGGGGAAATTGGTACGCAGTATTTT.

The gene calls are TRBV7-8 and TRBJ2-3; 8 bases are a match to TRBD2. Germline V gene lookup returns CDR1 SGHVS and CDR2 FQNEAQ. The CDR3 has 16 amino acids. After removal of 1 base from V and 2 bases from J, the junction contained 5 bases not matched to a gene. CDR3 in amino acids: CASSLVLAGLTDTQYF. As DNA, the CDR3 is TGTGCCAGCAGCTTAGTATTAGCGGGGCTCACAGATACGCAGTATTTT.

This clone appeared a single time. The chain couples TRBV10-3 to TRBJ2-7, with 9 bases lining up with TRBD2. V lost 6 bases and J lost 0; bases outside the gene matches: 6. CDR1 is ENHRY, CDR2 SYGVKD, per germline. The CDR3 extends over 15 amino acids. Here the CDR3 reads CAIRAAGGTSYEQYF. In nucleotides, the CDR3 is TGTGCCATCAGGGCCGCGGGGGGGACCTCCTACGAGCAGTACTTC.

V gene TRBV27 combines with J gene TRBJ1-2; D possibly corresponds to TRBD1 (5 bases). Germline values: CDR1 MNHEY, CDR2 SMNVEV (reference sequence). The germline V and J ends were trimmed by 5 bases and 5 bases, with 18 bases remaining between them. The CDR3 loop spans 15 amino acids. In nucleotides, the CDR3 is TGTGCCAGCAGTGGGGGGACTGGATCCAGATATGGCTACACCTTC. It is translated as CASSGGTGSRYGYTF.

The CDR3 here is CASGLARGGPTDTQYF. CDR3 in DNA: TGTGCTAGTGGTTTGGCCCGCGGGGGGCCCACAGATACGCAGTATTTT. This chain connects TRBV12-5 to TRBJ2-3; 8 bases map to TRBD2. The CDR3 covers 16 residues. CDR1 is LGHNT and CDR2 is FRNRAP in the germline V gene. Trimming at V came to 1 base and at J to 2 bases, leaving 5 bases not matched to a gene.

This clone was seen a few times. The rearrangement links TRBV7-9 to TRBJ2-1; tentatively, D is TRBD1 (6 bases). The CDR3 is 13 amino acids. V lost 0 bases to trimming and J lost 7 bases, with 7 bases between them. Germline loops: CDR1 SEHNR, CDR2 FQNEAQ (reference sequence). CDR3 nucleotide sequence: TGTGCCAGCAGCTTAGCCAGGGGAAATGAGCAGTTCTTC. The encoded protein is CASSLARGNEQFF.

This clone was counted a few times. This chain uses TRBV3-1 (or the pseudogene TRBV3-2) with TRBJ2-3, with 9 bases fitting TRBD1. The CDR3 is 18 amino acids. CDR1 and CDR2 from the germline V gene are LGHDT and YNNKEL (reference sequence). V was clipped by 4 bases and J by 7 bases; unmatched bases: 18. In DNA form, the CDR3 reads TGTGCCAGCAGCCGAGAAACGGGACAGGGAGTCCCCTGGAATACGCAGTATTTT. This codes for CASSRETGQGVPWNTQYF.

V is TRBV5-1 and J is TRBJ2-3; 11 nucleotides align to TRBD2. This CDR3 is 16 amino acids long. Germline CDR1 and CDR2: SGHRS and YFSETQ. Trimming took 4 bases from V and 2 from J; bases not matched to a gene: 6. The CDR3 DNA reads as TGCGCCAGCAGCCCCCCGGGACTAGCGGTCACAGATACGCAGTATTTT. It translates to CASSPPGLAVTDTQYF.

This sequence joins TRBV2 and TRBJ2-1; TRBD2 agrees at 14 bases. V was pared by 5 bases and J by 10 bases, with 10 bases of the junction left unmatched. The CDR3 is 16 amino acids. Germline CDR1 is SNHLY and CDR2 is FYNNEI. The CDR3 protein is CASSLGLAGVLLEQFF. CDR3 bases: TGTGCCAGCAGTTTGGGACTAGCGGGGGTCCTTTTGGAGCAGTTCTTC. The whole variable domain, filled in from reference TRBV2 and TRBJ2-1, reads EPEVTQTPSHQVTQMGQEVILRCVPISNHLYFYWYRQILGQKVEFLVSFYNNEISEKSEIFDDQFSVERPDGSNFTLKIRSTKLEDSAMYFCASSLGLAGVLLEQFFGPGTRLTVL.

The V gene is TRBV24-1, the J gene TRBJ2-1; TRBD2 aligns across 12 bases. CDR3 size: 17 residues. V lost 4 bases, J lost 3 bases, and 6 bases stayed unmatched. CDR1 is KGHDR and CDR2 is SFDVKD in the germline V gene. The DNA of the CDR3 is TGTGCCACCAGTGACCCCCTAGCGGGGGGGATCTACAATGAGCAGTTCTTC. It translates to CATSDPLAGGIYNEQFF.

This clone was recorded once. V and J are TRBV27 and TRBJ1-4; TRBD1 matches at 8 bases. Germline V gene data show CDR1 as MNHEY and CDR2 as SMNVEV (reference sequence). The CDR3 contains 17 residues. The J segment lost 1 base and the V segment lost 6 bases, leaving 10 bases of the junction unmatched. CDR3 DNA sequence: TGTGCCAGCAGGACAACAAGGACAGGGCGAACTAATGAAAAACTGTTTTTT. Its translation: CASRTTRTGRTNEKLFF.

The CDR3 DNA sequence: TGTGCCAGCAGCGCCTCCTTCGGCACCGGGGAGCTGTTTTTT. Its protein product is CASSASFGTGELFF. The chain employs TRBV9 and TRBJ2-2; D gene uncertain. The CDR3 totals 14 residues. Trimming cost V 3 bases and J 4 bases, with 10 bases left between them. Germline CDR1 SGDLS, CDR2 YYNGEE.

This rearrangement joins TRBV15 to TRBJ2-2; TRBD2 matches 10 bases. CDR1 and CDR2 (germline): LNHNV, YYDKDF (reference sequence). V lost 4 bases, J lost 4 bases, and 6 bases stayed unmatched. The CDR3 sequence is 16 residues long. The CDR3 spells CATSKNSGGSTGELFF. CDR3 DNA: TGTGCCACCAGCAAGAATAGCGGGGGGAGCACCGGGGAGCTGTTTTTT.

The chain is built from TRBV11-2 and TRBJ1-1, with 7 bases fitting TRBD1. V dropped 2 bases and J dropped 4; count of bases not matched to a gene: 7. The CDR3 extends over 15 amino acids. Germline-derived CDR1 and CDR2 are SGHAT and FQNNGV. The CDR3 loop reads CASSLTGDRGTEAFF. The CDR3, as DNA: TGTGCCAGCAGCTTAACAGGGGATCGAGGCACTGAAGCTTTCTTT.